This TCR beta chain was found in a study of control samples from healthy donors and cancer patients. V lost 6 bases, J lost 6 bases, and 8 bases stayed unmatched. CDR3 length equals 13 residues. TCRdb's copy holds only in-frame clones and misses some; the assay was immunoSEQ multiplex PCR. The data show tens of thousands of clones, 85% to 90% seen once. The clonotype was recovered from a woman aged 60-75 years with head and neck cancer. The V call is TRBV12-3 or TRBV12-4, the J call TRBJ2-7; TRBD1 agrees at 7 bases. The specimen was PBMCs. The chain's CDR3 is CASRSRTGREQYF. The CDR3 bases are TGTGCCAGCAGATCTAGGACAGGCCGCGAGCAGTACTTC.